This passage covers 17 T cell receptor beta chains from one sample sequenced in a study of blood T cell repertoires in COVID-19. TCRdb's table, derived via immunoSEQ multiplex PCR, lists solely in-frame clones and lacks some. The table includes some 200,000 clones, about 90% detected once. Sequenced material: peripheral blood. These receptors all stem from a woman in her seventies with acute or convalescent COVID-19.

The rearrangement links TRBV9 to TRBJ2-3, with 10 positions matching TRBD2. The germline V gene has CDR1 SGDLS and CDR2 YYNGEE. Trimming took 0 bases from V and 1 from J; bases not matched to a gene: 5. The CDR3 length is 17 residues. The CDR3 sequence is CASSVARGLAGTDTQYF. CDR3 bases: TGTGCCAGCAGCGTAGCTAGAGGACTAGCGGGCACAGATACGCAGTATTTT.

CDR3 in DNA: TGTGCCAGCAGTTCCCGAACAGGGGGGAGGACTGAAGCTTTCTTT. Residues: CASSSRTGGRTEAFF. The chain recombines TRBV5-6 with TRBJ1-1, with TRBD1 matching over 8 bases. Looked up from germline, CDR1 is SGHDT and CDR2 is YYEEEE. The trim removed 5 bases at V and 5 bases at J, leaving 11 bases unmatched. The CDR3 runs to 15 residues.

This chain connects TRBV11-2 to TRBJ2-2, with a weak D call TRBD2 (6 bases). Germline CDR1 SGHAT, CDR2 FQNNGV. V gave up 2 bases and J gave up 4 bases, with 14 bases separating them. The CDR3 has 16 residues. The CDR3 spells CASSLRAGSITGELFF. The DNA for the CDR3 is TGTGCCAGCAGCTTAAGGGCCGGGAGTATCACCGGGGAGCTGTTTTTT.

This chain uses TRBV27 with TRBJ1-2, with TRBD1 matching over 9 bases. Germline V gene sequence: CDR1 MNHEY, CDR2 SMNVEV (reference sequence). There are 14 residues in the CDR3. The J segment lost 6 bases and the V segment lost 0 bases, leaving 2 bases of the junction unmatched. This chain's CDR3 is CASSLSDRGHGYTF. CDR3 sequence (DNA): TGTGCCAGCAGTTTATCGGACAGGGGTCATGGCTACACCTTC.

The genes are TRBV28 and TRBJ2-1, with D perhaps matching TRBD2 (8 bases). Trimming shortened V by 5 bases and J by 15 bases, and 17 bases separated the two germline ends. CDR3 length: 12 residues. Germline values: CDR1 MDHEN, CDR2 SYDVKM. CDR3 region: CASSRTGRGGFF. In nucleotides, the CDR3 is TGTGCCAGCAGTCGGACAGGTCGGGGGGGGTTCTTC.

The CDR3 spells CASSQDSTPNQPQHF. The CDR3 coding sequence is TGCGCCAGCAGCCAAGACAGTACACCAAATCAGCCCCAGCATTTT. The chain combines TRBV4-3 with TRBJ1-5; no firm D call. Germline loops: CDR1 LGHNA, CDR2 YSLEER. The CDR3 runs 15 residues. V lost 0 bases and J 4 bases, leaving 10 bases between the germline ends.

This chain connects TRBV5-1 to TRBJ2-3; 10 bases map to TRBD1. The CDR3 spans 17 residues. Germline assignment: CDR1 SGHRS and CDR2 YFSETQ. V gave up 4 bases and J gave up 3 bases; unmatched junction bases: 11. In DNA form, the CDR3 reads TGCGCCAGCAGCCCCTTATCCGGGACAGGGGTGACAGATACGCAGTATTTT. It yields the protein CASSPLSGTGVTDTQYF.

The chain carries TRBV11-2 and TRBJ2-7; 9 bases match TRBD1. This CDR3 region has 15 residues. The trim removed 5 bases at V and 1 base at J, leaving 6 bases unmatched. Germline V gene data show CDR1 as SGHAT and CDR2 as FQNNGV. The chain's CDR3 is CASSTPGTGSYEQYF. The DNA for the CDR3 is TGTGCCAGCAGCACCCCCGGGACAGGGTCCTACGAGCAGTACTTC.

The chain employs TRBV7-6 and TRBJ2-5, with D possibly being TRBD2 (6 bases). CDR1 and CDR2 (germline): SGHVS, FNYEAQ. The CDR3 extends over 15 amino acids. V was cut by 0 bases and J by 5 bases, with 13 bases left in between. This chain's CDR3 is CASSLAPSAWETQYF. CDR3 coding DNA: TGTGCCAGCAGCTTAGCACCTAGCGCCTGGGAGACCCAGTACTTC.

This clone was seen a handful of times. The V call is TRBV10-2, the J call TRBJ2-7, with 8 bases aligning to TRBD2. The CDR3 contains 13 residues. Germline V gives CDR1 WSHSY, CDR2 SAAADI. Trimming at V came to 6 bases and at J to 1 base, leaving 2 bases not matched to a gene. CDR3 protein: CASRRLASYEQYF. The CDR3, as DNA: TGCGCCAGCAGGCGACTAGCGTCCTACGAGCAGTACTTC.

The V and J genes are TRBV5-1 and TRBJ2-2; tentatively, D is TRBD2 (5 bases). Germline assignment: CDR1 SGHRS and CDR2 YFSETQ. The CDR3 runs to 15 residues. Trimming removed 4 bases at V and 6 bases at J, with 16 bases between. The CDR3 bases are TGCGCCAGCAGCAGCATGATGGGAGTACCCGGGGAGCTGTTTTTT. This encodes CASSSMMGVPGELFF.

This sequence joins TRBV11-2 and TRBJ2-1; tentatively, D is TRBD2 (6 bases). V was shortened by 2 bases and J by 7 bases, with 21 bases between the two germline ends. CDR1 and CDR2 (germline): SGHAT, FQNNGV. The CDR3 totals 17 residues. The CDR3 DNA follows: TGTGCCAGCAGCTTAATTAACCCCCGGAGGGATTCGAATGAGCAGTTCTTC. Amino acid sequence: CASSLINPRRDSNEQFF.

This sequence joins TRBV3-1 (or the pseudogene TRBV3-2) and TRBJ1-2, with D possibly matching TRBD1 (6 bases). The V and J ends lost 2 bases and 5 bases respectively, with 15 bases between them. From germline, CDR1 is LGHDT and CDR2 YNNKEL (reference sequence). The length of the CDR3 is 15 residues. The CDR3 loop reads CASSQPSDSPYGYTF. Written as DNA, the CDR3 is TGTGCCAGCAGCCAACCATCGGACAGCCCATATGGCTACACCTTC.

V usage is TRBV5-1 and J usage is TRBJ2-3, with D possibly being TRBD2 (5 bases). Trimming pared 0 bases from V and 8 bases from J, leaving 10 bases between. The CDR3 is 13 amino acids. Germline V gene lookup returns CDR1 SGHRS and CDR2 YFSETQ. The CDR3 nucleotides read TGCGCCAGCAGCTTGGGATCTGGAGGTACGCAGTATTTT. Translated, it gives CASSLGSGGTQYF.

V is TRBV28 and J is TRBJ1-4; 7 bases match TRBD1. The V segment lost 6 bases and the J segment 8 bases; nucleotides outside the gene matches: 9. CDR3 length: 14 residues. Germline V CDR1 and CDR2: MDHEN, SYDVKM. CDR3 sequence reads: CASSPNRGGEKLFF. For the CDR3, the DNA is TGTGCCAGCAGCCCGAACAGGGGAGGCGAAAAACTGTTTTTT.

This clone was recorded only once. The V call is TRBV7-9, the J call TRBJ2-7; D is uncertain. The V end lost 2 bases, the J end lost 7 bases, and 15 bases lay between the germline ends. There are 14 residues in the CDR3. CDR1 is SEHNR and CDR2 is FQNEAQ in the germline V gene (reference sequence). CDR3 sequence reads: CASSLTAAVVEQYF. CDR3 nucleotide sequence: TGTGCCAGCAGCTTAACGGCGGCCGTAGTTGAGCAGTACTTC.

This clone was seen more than once but under ten times. The V gene is TRBV19, the J gene TRBJ2-6; 8 nucleotides match TRBD1. Germline V gives CDR1 LNHDA, CDR2 SQIVND (reference sequence). The V segment lost 6 bases and the J segment 4 bases; nucleotides outside the gene matches: 8. This CDR3 has 16 residues. The CDR3 nucleotides are TGTGCCAGTAGACGGCAGGGGGCGCGAGGGGCCAACGTCCTGACTTTC. Its translation is CASRRQGARGANVLTF.